This is a list of T cell receptor beta chains from one sample in a study of blood T cell repertoires in COVID-19. The protocol was immunoSEQ multiplex PCR, while the TCRdb copy is restricted to in-frame clones and leaves out a portion. The data show some 30,000 clones, around 90% seen once. Source material: peripheral blood. Receptors originate from a man aged 65-85 years with active or convalescent COVID-19. CDR3s include the opening cysteine and the closing phenylalanine or tryptophan. The D gene is left open where the match is weak. Only some rows state a clone size, as once, few, many or a class for expanded clones.

clone_size	cdr3_length	d_call	v_call	j_call	cdr3_nt	cdr3_aa
few	13	NA	TRBV7-8	TRBJ2-1	TGTGCCAGCAGCGACAACTCCTACAATGAGCAGTTCTTC	CASSDNSYNEQFF
NA	14	NA	TRBV18	TRBJ2-5	TGTGCCAGCTCACCAGAGGCCGGCGGAGAGACCCAGTACTTC	CASSPEAGGETQYF
NA	16	TRBD1	TRBV11-2	TRBJ1-1	TGTGCCAGCATTCACAGGGGCCGGTCCATGAACACTGAAGCTTTCTTT	CASIHRGRSMNTEAFF
NA	14	TRBD2	TRBV7-7	TRBJ2-5	TGTGCCAGCAGCCCCAGCGGGGGGGCCGAGACCCAGTACTTC	CASSPSGGAETQYF
NA	15	NA	TRBV7-9	TRBJ1-4	TGTGCCAGCAGCTTAGGGCAGGGGTTCGCTGAAAAACTGTTTTTT	CASSLGQGFAEKLFF
NA	15	NA	TRBV24-1	TRBJ2-1	TGTGCCACCAGTGATTTAAGCAGGGGTAACAATGAGCAGTTCTTC	CATSDLSRGNNEQFF
NA	17	TRBD1	TRBV18	TRBJ2-1	TGTGCCAGCTCACCAAGGAACTCCGGACAGGTTATTAATGAGCAGTTCTTC	CASSPRNSGQVINEQFF
NA	16	NA	TRBV4-2	TRBJ1-1	TGTGCCAGCAGCCAAGAGGTTGTGGGGAGGGGGGCTGAAGCTTTCTTT	CASSQEVVGRGAEAFF
NA	13	NA	TRBV29-1	TRBJ1-3	TGCAGCGTTACACAGGCTGCAGGAAACACCATATATTTT	CSVTQAAGNTIYF
NA	15	TRBD2	TRBV11-3	TRBJ2-1	TGTGCCAGCAGCACGGGGACTAGCGGGACCGATGAGCAGTTCTTC	CASSTGTSGTDEQFF
NA	18	TRBD1	TRBV7-2	TRBJ2-2	TGTGCCAGCAGCTCCAGACCGCTGGGACAGGGTCGGACCGGGGAGCTGTTTTTT	CASSSRPLGQGRTGELFF